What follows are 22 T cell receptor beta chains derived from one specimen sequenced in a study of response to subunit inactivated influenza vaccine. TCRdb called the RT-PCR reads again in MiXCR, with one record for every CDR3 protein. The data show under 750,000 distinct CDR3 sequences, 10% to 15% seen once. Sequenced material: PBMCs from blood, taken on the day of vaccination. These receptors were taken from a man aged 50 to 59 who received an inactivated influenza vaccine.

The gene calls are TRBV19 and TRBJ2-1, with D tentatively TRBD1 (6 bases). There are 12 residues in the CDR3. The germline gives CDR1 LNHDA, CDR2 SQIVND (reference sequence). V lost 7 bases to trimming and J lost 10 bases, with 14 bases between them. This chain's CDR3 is CASTREGGEQFF. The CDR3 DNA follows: TGTGCCAGTACCCGGGAAGGGGGAGAGCAGTTCTTC.

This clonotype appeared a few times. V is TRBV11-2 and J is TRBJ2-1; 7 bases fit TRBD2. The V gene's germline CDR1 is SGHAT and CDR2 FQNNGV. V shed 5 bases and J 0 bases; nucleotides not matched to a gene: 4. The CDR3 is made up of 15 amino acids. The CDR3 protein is CASSRIAGSYNEQFF. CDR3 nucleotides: TGTGCCAGCAGCCGTATAGCGGGCTCCTACAATGAGCAGTTCTTC.

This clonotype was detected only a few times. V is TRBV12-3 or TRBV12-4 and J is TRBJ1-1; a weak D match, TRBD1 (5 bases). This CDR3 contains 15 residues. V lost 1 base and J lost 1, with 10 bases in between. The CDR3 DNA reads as TGTGCCAGCAGTTTAGGGGTGGGACGGAACACTGAAGCTTTCTTT. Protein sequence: CASSLGVGRNTEAFF.

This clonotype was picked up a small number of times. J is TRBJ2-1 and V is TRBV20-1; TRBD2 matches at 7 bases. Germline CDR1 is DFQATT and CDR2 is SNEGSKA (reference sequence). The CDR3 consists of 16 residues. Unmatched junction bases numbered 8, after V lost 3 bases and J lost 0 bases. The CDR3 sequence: CSASDPQRDSYNEQFF. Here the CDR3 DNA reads TGCAGTGCTAGCGATCCCCAGCGGGACTCCTACAATGAGCAGTTCTTC.

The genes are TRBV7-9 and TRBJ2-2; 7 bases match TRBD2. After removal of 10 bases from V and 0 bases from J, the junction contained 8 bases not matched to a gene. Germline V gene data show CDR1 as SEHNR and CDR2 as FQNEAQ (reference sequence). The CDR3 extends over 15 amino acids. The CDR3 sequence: CATPGGTANTGELFF. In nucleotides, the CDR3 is TGTGCCACCCCCGGGGGGACCGCGAACACCGGGGAGCTGTTTTTT.

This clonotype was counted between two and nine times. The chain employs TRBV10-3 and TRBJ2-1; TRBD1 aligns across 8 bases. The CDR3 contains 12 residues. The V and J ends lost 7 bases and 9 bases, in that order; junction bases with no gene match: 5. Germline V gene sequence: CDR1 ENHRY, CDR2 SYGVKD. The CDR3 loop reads CAITGGGGEQFF. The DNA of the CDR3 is TGTGCCATCACAGGGGGCGGTGGTGAGCAGTTCTTC.

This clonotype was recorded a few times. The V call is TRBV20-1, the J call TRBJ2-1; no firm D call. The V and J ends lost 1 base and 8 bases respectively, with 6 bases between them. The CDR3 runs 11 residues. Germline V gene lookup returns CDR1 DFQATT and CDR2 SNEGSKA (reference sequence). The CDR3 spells CSARVTDEQFF. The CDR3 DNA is TGCAGTGCTAGAGTTACGGATGAGCAGTTCTTC.

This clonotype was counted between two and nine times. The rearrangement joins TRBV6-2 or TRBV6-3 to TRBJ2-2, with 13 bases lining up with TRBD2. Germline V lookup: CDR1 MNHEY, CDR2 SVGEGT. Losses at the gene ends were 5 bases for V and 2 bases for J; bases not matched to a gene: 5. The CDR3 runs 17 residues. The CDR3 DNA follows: TGTGCCAGCAGTAGGACTAGCGGGAGACCTAACACCGGGGAGCTGTTTTTT. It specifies CASSRTSGRPNTGELFF.

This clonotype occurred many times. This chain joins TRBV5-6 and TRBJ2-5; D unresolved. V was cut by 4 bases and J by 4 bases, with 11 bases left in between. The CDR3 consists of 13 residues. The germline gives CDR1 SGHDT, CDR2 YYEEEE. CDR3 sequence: CASSPNKIETQYF. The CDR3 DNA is TGTGCCAGCAGCCCTAATAAAATAGAGACCCAGTACTTC.

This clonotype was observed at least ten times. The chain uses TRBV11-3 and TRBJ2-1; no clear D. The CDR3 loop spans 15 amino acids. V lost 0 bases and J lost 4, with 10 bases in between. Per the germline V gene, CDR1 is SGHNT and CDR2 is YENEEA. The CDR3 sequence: CASSLESPGYNEQFF. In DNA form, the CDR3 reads TGTGCCAGCAGCTTAGAATCACCTGGATACAATGAGCAGTTCTTC.

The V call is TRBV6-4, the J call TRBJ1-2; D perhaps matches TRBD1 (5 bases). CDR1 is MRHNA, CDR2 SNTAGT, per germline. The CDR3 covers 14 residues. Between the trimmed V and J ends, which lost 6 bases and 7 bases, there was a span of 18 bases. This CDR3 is CASSKEGQGSGYTF. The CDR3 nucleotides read TGTGCCAGCAGCAAGGAAGGTCAGGGAAGTGGCTACACCTTC.

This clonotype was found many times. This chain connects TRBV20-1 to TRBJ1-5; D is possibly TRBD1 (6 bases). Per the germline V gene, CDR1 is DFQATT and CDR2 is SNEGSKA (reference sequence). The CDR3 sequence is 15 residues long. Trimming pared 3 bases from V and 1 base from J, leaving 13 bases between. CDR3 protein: CSASHPGGSNQPQHF. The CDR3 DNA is TGCAGTGCTAGTCACCCCGGGGGCAGCAATCAGCCCCAGCATTTT.

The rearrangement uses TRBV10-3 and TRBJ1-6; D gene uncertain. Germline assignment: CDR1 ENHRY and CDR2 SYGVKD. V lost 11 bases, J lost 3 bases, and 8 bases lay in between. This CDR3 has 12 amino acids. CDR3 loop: CASRDYNSPLHF. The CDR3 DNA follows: TGTGCCTCAAGGGACTATAATTCACCCCTCCACTTT.

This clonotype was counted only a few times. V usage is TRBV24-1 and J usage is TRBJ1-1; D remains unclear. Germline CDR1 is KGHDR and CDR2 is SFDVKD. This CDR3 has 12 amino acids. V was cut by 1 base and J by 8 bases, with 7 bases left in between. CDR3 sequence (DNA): TGTGCCACCAGTGATTTCGGCAGAGAAGCTTTCTTT. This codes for CATSDFGREAFF.

The CDR3 loop is CASSLVKVDYGYTF. In DNA, the CDR3 is TGTGCCAGCAGTTTGGTCAAGGTCGACTATGGCTACACCTTC. This chain uses TRBV28 with TRBJ1-2; D remains ambiguous. The CDR3 runs to 14 residues. The germline V gene has CDR1 MDHEN and CDR2 SYDVKM. Trimming pared 3 bases from V and 3 bases from J, leaving 11 bases between.

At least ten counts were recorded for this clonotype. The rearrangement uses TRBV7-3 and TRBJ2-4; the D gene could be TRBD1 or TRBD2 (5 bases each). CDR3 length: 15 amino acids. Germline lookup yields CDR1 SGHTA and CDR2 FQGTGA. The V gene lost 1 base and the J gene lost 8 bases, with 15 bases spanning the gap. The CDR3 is CASSLMGTLGDIQYF. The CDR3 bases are TGTGCCAGCAGCTTAATGGGGACCCTGGGAGACATTCAGTACTTC.

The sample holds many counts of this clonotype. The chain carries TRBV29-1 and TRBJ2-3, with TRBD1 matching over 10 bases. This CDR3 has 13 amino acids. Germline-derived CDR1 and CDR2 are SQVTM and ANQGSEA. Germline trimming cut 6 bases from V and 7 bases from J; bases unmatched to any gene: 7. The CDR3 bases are TGCAGCGTGAGGGACAGGGGAGGGAATACGCAGTATTTT. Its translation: CSVRDRGGNTQYF.

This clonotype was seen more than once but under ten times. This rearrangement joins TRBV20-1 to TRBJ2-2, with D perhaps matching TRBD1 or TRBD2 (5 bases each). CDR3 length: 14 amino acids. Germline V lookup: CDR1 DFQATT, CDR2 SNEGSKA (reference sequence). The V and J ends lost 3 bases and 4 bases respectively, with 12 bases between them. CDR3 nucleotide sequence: TGCAGTGCTAGGCGGGCAGGGAGCACCGGGGAGCTGTTTTTT. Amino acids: CSARRAGSTGELFF.

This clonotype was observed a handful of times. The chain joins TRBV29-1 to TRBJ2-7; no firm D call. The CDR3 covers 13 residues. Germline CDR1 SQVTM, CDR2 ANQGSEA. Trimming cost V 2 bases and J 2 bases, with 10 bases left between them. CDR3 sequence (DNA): TGCAGCGTTGAATCCACTGTAACCTACGAGCAGTACTTC. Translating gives CSVESTVTYEQYF.

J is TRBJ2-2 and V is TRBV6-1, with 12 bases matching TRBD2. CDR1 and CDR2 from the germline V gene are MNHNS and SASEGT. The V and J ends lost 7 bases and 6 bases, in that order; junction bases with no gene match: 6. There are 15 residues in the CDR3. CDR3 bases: TGTGCCAGCAAACGACTAGCGGGAGAATCCGGGGAGCTGTTTTTT. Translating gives CASKRLAGESGELFF.

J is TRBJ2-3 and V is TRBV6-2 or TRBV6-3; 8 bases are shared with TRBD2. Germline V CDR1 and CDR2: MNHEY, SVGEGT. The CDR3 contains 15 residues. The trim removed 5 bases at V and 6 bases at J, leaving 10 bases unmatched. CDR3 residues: CASSHIAGTGDTQYF. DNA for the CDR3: TGTGCCAGCAGTCATATAGCGGGGACCGGGGATACGCAGTATTTT.

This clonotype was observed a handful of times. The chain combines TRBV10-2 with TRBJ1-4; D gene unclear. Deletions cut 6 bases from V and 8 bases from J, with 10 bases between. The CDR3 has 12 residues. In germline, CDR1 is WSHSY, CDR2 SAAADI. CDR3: CASREVGEKLFF. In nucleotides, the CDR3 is TGCGCCAGCAGGGAGGTTGGCGAAAAACTGTTTTTT.